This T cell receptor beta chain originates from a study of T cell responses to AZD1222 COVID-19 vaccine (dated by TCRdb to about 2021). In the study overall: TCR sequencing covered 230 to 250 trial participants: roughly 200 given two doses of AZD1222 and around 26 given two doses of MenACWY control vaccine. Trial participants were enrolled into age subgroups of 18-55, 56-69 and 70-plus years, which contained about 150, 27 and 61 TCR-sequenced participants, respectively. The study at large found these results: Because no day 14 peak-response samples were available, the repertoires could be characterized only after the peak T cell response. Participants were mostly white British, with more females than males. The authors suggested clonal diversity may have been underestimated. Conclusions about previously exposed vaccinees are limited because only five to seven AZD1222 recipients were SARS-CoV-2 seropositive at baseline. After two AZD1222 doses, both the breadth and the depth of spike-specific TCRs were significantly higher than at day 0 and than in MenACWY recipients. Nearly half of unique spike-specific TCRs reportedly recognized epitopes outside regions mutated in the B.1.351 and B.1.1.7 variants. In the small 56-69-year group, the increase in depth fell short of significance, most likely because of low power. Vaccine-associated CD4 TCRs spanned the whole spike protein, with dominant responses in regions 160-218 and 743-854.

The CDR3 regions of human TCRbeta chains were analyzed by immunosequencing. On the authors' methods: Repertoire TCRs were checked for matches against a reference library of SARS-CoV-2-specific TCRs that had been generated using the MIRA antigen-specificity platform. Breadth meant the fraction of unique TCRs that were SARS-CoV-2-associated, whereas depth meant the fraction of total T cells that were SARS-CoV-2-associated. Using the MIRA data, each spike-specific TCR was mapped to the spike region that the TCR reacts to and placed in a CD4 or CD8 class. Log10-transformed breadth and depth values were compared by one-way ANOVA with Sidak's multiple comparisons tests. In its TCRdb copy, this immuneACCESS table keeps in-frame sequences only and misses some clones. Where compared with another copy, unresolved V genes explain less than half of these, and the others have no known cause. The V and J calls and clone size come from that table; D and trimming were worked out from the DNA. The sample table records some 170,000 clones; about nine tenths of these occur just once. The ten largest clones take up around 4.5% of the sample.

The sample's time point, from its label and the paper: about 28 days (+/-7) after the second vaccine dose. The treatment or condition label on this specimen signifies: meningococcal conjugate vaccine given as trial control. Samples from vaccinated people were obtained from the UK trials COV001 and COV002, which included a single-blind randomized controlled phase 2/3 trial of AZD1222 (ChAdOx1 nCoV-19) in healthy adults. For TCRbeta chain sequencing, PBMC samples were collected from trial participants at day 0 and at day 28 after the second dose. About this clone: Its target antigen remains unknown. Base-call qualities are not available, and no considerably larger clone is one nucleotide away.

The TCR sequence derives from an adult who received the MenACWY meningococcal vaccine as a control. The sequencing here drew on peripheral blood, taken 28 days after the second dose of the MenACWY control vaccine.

The CDR3 region has the sequence CASTSAGGASRSYEQYF. The nucleotide sequence is TGCGCCAGCACCTCGGCCGGGGGTGCCTCCAGGTCCTACGAGCAGTACTTC. The chain is assembled from TRBV5-1 and TRBJ2-7; matching of 6 bases hints at TRBD2 as the D gene. From its cysteine to its phenylalanine, the CDR3 spans 17 amino acids. The kept DNA is CDR3 alone, 51 bases in frame from the first base. The CDR1 and CDR2 encoded by the germline V gene are SGHRS and YFSETQ. The V and J ends are trimmed by 6 bases and 1 base, leaving 23 bases between them.